These 17 T cell receptor beta chains were all obtained from the same sample, sequenced in a study of response to subunit inactivated influenza vaccine. TCRdb re-derived calls from the RT-PCR reads in MiXCR, one entry per CDR3 protein. The sample holds fewer than 400,000 distinct CDR3 sequences, 21% seen once. The specimen was PBMCs from blood, collected less than 22 months after vaccination. Receptors originate from a man aged 50 to 69 who received an inactivated influenza vaccine.

Concerning this clonotype itself: The germline gene is not matched at one end of the junction; a read error may be the cause. The chain uses TRBV5-6 and TRBJ2-1; perhaps TRBD2 as D (5 bases). The CDR3 covers 14 residues. Looked up from germline, CDR1 is SGHDT and CDR2 is YYEEEE. The CDR3 loop is CASSFWTLGNAQFF. DNA for the CDR3: TGTGCCAGCAGCTTTTGGACTTTGGGGAATGCGCAGTTCTTC.

This clonotype occurred many times. The V call is TRBV4-1, the J call TRBJ1-3; 7 positions match TRBD1. Unmatched junction bases numbered 5, after V lost 4 bases and J lost 2 bases. The germline V gene has CDR1 MGHRA and CDR2 YSYEKL. This CDR3 spans 15 amino acids. This CDR3 is CASSRTGVTGNTIYF. As DNA, the CDR3 is TGCGCCAGCAGCCGAACAGGGGTTACTGGAAACACCATATATTTT.

This clonotype was recorded at least ten times. The genes are TRBV4-2 and TRBJ2-1; 7 bases fit TRBD1. The germline CDR1 and CDR2 sequences are LGHNA and YNFKEQ. The CDR3 is 17 amino acids. After removal of 4 bases from V and 8 bases from J, the junction contained 17 bases not matched to a gene. The CDR3 DNA is TGTGCCAGCAGCCCGAGGGCACTGACAGGGTGGGTCGATGAGCAGTTCTTC. It translates to CASSPRALTGWVDEQFF.

The rearrangement uses TRBV5-6 and TRBJ1-2, with a possible D match to TRBD1 (6 bases). The CDR3 has 14 amino acids. V was shortened by 0 bases and J by 4 bases, with 10 bases between the two germline ends. CDR1 and CDR2 from the germline V gene are SGHDT and YYEEEE. In DNA, the CDR3 is TGTGCCAGCAGCTTGGGAACAGGGTTCTATGGCTACACCTTC. It encodes CASSLGTGFYGYTF.

This clonotype has more than one count but fewer than ten. V gene TRBV27 combines with J gene TRBJ2-6; a possible D gene is TRBD2 (5 bases). CDR3 length equals 18 residues. V was shortened by 2 bases and J by 0 bases, with 14 bases between the two germline ends. Looked up from germline, CDR1 is MNHEY and CDR2 is SMNVEV (reference sequence). The CDR3 reads CASSLTRRMLSGANVLTF. The CDR3 bases are TGTGCCAGCAGTTTAACCCGGAGGATGCTCTCTGGGGCCAACGTCCTGACTTTC.

The rearrangement links TRBV12-3 or TRBV12-4 to TRBJ1-2, with TRBD1 matching 7 bases. With 6 bases clipped from V and 4 bases from J, the junction kept 8 bases outside the gene matches. The CDR3 consists of 14 residues. CDR3: CASSRRQGPYGYTF. The CDR3 DNA follows: TGTGCCAGCAGCAGACGACAGGGACCCTATGGCTACACCTTC.

The J gene is TRBJ2-5, the V gene TRBV7-9; D ambiguous. Germline V gene data show CDR1 as SEHNR and CDR2 as FQNEAQ (reference sequence). The ends were cut back, 5 bases at V and 5 bases at J, with 9 bases in the middle. This CDR3 is 12 amino acids long. The DNA of the CDR3 is TGTGCCAGCAGCCAAACTGGGGAGACCCAGTACTTC. Translated, it gives CASSQTGETQYF.

This clonotype has just a few counts. The chain recombines TRBV18 with TRBJ1-2, with D hard to call. Germline-derived CDR1 and CDR2 are KGHSH and LQKENI. The V end lost 0 bases, the J end lost 1 base, and 9 bases lay between the germline ends. There are 15 residues in the CDR3. CDR3 nucleotides: TGTGCCAGCTCACCACCGACGGTAATTAACTATGGCTACACCTTC. As protein: CASSPPTVINYGYTF.

The gene calls are TRBV6-5 and TRBJ1-5; D is uncertain. CDR3 length: 15 amino acids. Germline values: CDR1 MNHEY, CDR2 SVGAGI. With 4 bases removed from V and 2 bases from J, the gap between germline ends came to 12 bases. The DNA for the CDR3 is TGTGCCAGCAGTTCATTCAGGATTGGCAATCAGCCCCAGCATTTT. Protein sequence: CASSSFRIGNQPQHF.

This clonotype was picked up a small number of times. The J gene is TRBJ2-5, the V gene TRBV4-2; TRBD1 is a possible D gene (5 bases). This CDR3 contains 14 residues. Trimming pared 4 bases from V and 2 bases from J, leaving 11 bases between. Germline-derived CDR1 and CDR2 are LGHNA and YNFKEQ. The CDR3 spells CASSLGAPQETQYF. As DNA, the CDR3 is TGTGCCAGCAGCCTAGGGGCACCACAAGAGACCCAGTACTTC.

This chain uses TRBV10-1 with TRBJ2-1; D is possibly TRBD1 or TRBD2 (6 bases each). Germline CDR1 and CDR2: WNHNN and SYGVQD (reference sequence). There are 16 residues in the CDR3. V gave up 6 bases and J gave up 7 bases, with 22 bases separating them. CDR3 DNA sequence: TGCGCCAGCAGCCCCTCGGGGGCAGGGGTGAGAAATGAGCAGTTCTTC. Translating it yields CASSPSGAGVRNEQFF.

This clonotype was seen only a few times. The chain recombines TRBV12-3 or TRBV12-4 with TRBJ2-5, with TRBD1 identical over 7 bases. The CDR3 is 13 amino acids. V shed 4 bases, J shed 4 bases, and the junction held 3 bases outside the gene matches. This CDR3 is CASSSGTVETQYF. CDR3 sequence (DNA): TGTGCCAGCAGTTCCGGGACAGTAGAGACCCAGTACTTC.

The table lists this clonotype with a few counts. The rearrangement uses TRBV11-2 and TRBJ2-1; D could derive from TRBD1 or TRBD2 (5 bases each). Trimming took 2 bases from V and 2 from J, leaving 13 bases between them. Germline lookup yields CDR1 SGHAT and CDR2 FQNNGV. The CDR3 loop spans 16 amino acids. The CDR3 bases are TGTGCCAGCAGCTTATTGTCGGGACCCCCCTACAATGAGCAGTTCTTC. Translating gives CASSLLSGPPYNEQFF.

CDR3 nucleotide sequence: TGTGCCAGCAGAGAGAACCGGGACGGGAACACCGGGGAGCTGTTTTTT. This sequence encodes CASRENRDGNTGELFF. This chain uses TRBV14 with TRBJ2-2, with D perhaps TRBD1 or TRBD2 (5 bases each). This CDR3 is 16 amino acids long. V was pared by 6 bases and J by 1 base, with 15 bases between. Germline CDR1 SGHDN, CDR2 FVKESK.

CDR3 in DNA: TGCGCCAGCAGCCAAGTCTGGACAGGCCGTTACGAGCAGTACTTC. Translated, it gives CASSQVWTGRYEQYF. V usage is TRBV4-3 and J usage is TRBJ2-7; 7 bases map to TRBD1. The trim removed 1 base at V and 4 bases at J, leaving 7 bases unmatched. CDR1 is LGHNA and CDR2 is YSLEER in the germline V gene. This CDR3 has 15 residues.

The chain recombines TRBV6-5 with TRBJ2-7, with 8 bases matching TRBD1. The CDR3 extends over 16 amino acids. From germline, CDR1 is MNHEY and CDR2 SVGAGI. V gave up 3 bases and J gave up 3 bases; unmatched junction bases: 10. In DNA, the CDR3 is TGTGCCAGCAGTTATAGGCAGGGGGCTGATTTCTACGAGCAGTACTTC. Its protein is CASSYRQGADFYEQYF.

This clonotype was seen more than once but under ten times. V and J are TRBV4-2 and TRBJ1-2, with unresolved D. CDR3 length: 13 residues. Trimming took 6 bases from V and 3 from J, leaving 11 bases between them. Germline CDR1 LGHNA, CDR2 YNFKEQ. In nucleotides, the CDR3 is TGTGCCAGCAGGCCTGAAAAGGACTATGGCTACACCTTC. It specifies CASRPEKDYGYTF.